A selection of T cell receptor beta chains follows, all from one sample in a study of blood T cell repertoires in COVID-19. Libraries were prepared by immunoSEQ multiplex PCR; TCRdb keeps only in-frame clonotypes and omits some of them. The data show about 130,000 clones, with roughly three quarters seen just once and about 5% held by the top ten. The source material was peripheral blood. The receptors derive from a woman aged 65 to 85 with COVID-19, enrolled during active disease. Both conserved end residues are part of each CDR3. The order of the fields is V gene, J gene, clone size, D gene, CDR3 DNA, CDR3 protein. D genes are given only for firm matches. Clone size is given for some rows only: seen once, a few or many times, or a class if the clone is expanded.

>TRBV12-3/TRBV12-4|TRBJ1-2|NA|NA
TGTGCCAGCACCCTGAGGATGGATTATGGCTACACCTTC
CASTLRMDYGYTF
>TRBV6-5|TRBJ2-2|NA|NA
TGTGCCAGCACGCAGGGGAATGGCGGGGAGCTGTTTTTT
CASTQGNGGELFF
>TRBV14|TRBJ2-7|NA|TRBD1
TGTGCCAGCAGCCATGACAGGGGGCGGGATGAGCAGTACTTC
CASSHDRGRDEQYF
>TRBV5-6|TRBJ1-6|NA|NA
TGTGCCAGCATCGGAGATAATTCACCCCTCCACTTT
CASIGDNSPLHF
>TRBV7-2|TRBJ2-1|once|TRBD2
TGTGCCAGCAGCTTAAGGGCGGGGGGGCACGATGAGCAGTTCTTC
CASSLRAGGHDEQFF
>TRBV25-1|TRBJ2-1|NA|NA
TGTGCCAGCACCCACGGGATGGCTTATGAGCAGTTCTTC
CASTHGMAYEQFF
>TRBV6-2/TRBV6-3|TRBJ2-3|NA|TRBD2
TGTGCCAGCAGTTACTCCCAACTAGCGGGGGCCCTCCCTCCGACAGATACGCAGTATTTT
CASSYSQLAGALPPTDTQYF
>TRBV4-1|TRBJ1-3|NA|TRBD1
TGCGCCAGCAGCCCCGATCAGGGGGCGGCTGGAAACACCATATATTTT
CASSPDQGAAGNTIYF
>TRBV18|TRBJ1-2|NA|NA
TGTGCCAGCTCACCACCGACAGGCAACTATGGCTACACCTTC
CASSPPTGNYGYTF
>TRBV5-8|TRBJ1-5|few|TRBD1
TGTGCCAGCAGCTTGGCCGAGACAGGGAAAGATCAGCCCCAGCATTTT
CASSLAETGKDQPQHF
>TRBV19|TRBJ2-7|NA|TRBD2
TGTGCCAGTAGTCCCGGGACTAGCACGAGGGAGCAGTACTTC
CASSPGTSTREQYF
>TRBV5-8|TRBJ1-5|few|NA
TGTGCCAGCAGCTTGGAGGGGGGGGTGGGTCAGCCCCAGCATTTT
CASSLEGGVGQPQHF
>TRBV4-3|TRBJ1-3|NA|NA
TGCGCCAGCAGCCAAGATACAGCTCTTCGGGGAAACACCATATATTTT
CASSQDTALRGNTIYF
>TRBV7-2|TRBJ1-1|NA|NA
TGTGCCAGCAGCCAGGGCGGGGTGTGGACTGAAGCTTTCTTT
CASSQGGVWTEAFF
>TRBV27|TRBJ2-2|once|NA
TGTGCCAGCAGTTTGGGAGGGGGTTCCACCGGGGAGCTGTTTTTT
CASSLGGGSTGELFF
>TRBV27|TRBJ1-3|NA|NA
TGTGCCAGCAAGCCTTTTGGGCAGAGACCAGGAAACACCATATATTTT
CASKPFGQRPGNTIYF
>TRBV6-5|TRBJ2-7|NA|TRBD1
TGTGCCAGCTCCCCCTTTGGCAGGGGGTACGAGCAGTACTTC
CASSPFGRGYEQYF
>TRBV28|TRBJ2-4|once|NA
TGTGCCAGCACCCCCGCCGCGGGGCCGCGAGACATTCAGTACTTC
CASTPAAGPRDIQYF
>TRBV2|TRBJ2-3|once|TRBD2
TGTGCCAGCAGTGAGGATAGCGGGGGCTCAGATACGCAGTATTTT
CASSEDSGGSDTQYF
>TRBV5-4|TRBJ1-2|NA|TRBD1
TGTGCCAGCAGCTCGTGGACAGGGCCCTCCACCTTC
CASSSWTGPSTF
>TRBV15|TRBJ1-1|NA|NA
TGTGCCACCAGCAGAGATAGGGGGAACACTGAAGCTTTCTTT
CATSRDRGNTEAFF
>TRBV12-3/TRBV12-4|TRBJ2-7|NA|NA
TGTGCCAGCGGAGAAATCCACGAGCAGTACTTC
CASGEIHEQYF
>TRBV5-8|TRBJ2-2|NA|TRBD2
TGTGCCAGCAGCGTCATAGCGGGGGCCCCTCGGACCGGGGAGCTGTTTTTT
CASSVIAGAPRTGELFF
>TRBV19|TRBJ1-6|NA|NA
TGTGCCAGTAGTATGGCCGCTGCCCATTCACCCCTCCACTTT
CASSMAAAHSPLHF
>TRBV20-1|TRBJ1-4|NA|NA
TGCAGTGCTGGCCGACAGGCGGGACTGTTTTTT
CSAGRQAGLFF
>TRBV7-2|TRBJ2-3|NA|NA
TGTGCCAGCAGCCCACAGGGTCGCGCAGATACGCAGTATTTT
CASSPQGRADTQYF
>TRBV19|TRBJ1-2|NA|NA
TGTGCCAGTAGTATAGGGGCGAATGGCTACACCTTC
CASSIGANGYTF
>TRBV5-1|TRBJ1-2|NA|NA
TGCGCCAGCAGCCTGGACGGCGGCTATGGCTACACCTTC
CASSLDGGYGYTF
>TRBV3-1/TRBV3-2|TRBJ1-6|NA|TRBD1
TGTGCCAGCAGTCCAGGGGGCTCCTATAATTCACCCCTCCACTTT
CASSPGGSYNSPLHF
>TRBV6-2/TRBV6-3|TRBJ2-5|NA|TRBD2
TGTGCCAGCAGTTACGAGCGGGGGGGCCCAGATGAAGAGACCCAGTACTTC
CASSYERGGPDEETQYF
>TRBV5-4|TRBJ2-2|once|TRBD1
TGTGCCAGCAGCTTCGGACAGGGAGGCACCGGGGAGCTGTTTTTT
CASSFGQGGTGELFF